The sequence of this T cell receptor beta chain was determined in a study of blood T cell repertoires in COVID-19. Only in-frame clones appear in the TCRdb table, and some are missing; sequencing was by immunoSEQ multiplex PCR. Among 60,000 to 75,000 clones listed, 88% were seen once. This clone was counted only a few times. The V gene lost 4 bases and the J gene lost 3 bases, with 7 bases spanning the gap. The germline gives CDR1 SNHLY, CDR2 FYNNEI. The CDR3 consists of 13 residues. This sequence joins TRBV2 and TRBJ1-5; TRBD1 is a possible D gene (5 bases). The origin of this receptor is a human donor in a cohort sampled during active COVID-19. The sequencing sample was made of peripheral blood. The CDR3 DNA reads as TGTGCCAGCAGTGGACAGCCCAATCAGCCCCAGCATTTT. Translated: CASSGQPNQPQHF.